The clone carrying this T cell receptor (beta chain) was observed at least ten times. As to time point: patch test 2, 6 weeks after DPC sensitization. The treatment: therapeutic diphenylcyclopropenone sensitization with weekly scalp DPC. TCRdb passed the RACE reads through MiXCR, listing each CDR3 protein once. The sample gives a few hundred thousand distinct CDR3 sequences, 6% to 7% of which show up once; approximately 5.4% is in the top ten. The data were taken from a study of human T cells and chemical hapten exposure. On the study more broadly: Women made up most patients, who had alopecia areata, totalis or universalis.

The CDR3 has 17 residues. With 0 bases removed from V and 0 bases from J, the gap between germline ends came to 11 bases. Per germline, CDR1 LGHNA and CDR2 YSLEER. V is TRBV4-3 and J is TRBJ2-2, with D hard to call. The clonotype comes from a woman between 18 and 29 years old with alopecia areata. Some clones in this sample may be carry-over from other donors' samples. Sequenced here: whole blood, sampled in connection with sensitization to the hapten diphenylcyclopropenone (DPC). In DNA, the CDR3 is TGCGCCAGCAGCCAAGATCCGGCTAGGACGAACACCGGGGAGCTGTTTTTT. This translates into CASSQDPARTNTGELFF.